The source of this T cell receptor (beta chain) is a study of shared clonotypes between healthy human individuals (dated by TCRdb to about 2020). Broadly, across the study: Two women and three men aged 18 to 49 years were included in the cohort. For each donor, CD4 naive and CD4 memory were each run on three plates, CD8 naive on two plates, and CD8 memory on one plate. Blood TCR repertoires of roughly five healthy adults were deeply sequenced to estimate repertoire size and the extent of clonotype sharing between individuals. To increase sequencing depth and limit assay-specific biases, TCR repertoire library preparation and sequencing were carried out by different laboratories using diverse techniques. Per donor, leukapheresis produced somewhere between about 0.85 and 9.5 billion PBMCs.

The donors were healthy, HIV-negative adults who had no recently reported acute infections or vaccinations. Every donor was a Caucasian adult living in Nashville, Tennessee, USA. Magnetic negative selection was used to enrich CD4+ T cells, after which naive cells were positively selected on CD45RA and the negative fraction became the memory subset. Blood was collected by leukapheresis, and PBMCs were isolated by Ficoll-Histopaque density gradient centrifugation and then cryopreserved in liquid nitrogen vapor phase. Analytical flow cytometry was used to check the purity and quantity of every magnetically sorted T cell population. From each sorted fraction, genomic DNA was isolated and quantified by UV absorbance on a Nanodrop 2000c. Beyond this particular receptor, the publication reports: Higher generation probabilities were observed for clonotypes shared by all four sorted-subset donors than for non-shared clonotypes. Across a few donors, approximately 5% of naive CD4, roughly 3.4% of naive CD8, 2.3% of memory CD4, and 0.4% of memory CD8 clonotypes were shared. Naive subsets generally had larger estimated clonotype richness than memory subsets. Because the study included only a small number of donors, the genetic and exposure-history diversity represented was limited. Based on pairwise subsampling, the degree of clonotype sharing among donors was expected to be affected by sequencing depth. Incomplete sequencing was indicated by rarefaction of sorted-subset datasets, despite the large sequencing depth. Sampling was restricted to blood, and TCR repertoires in tissue are likely to differ from TCR repertoires in blood.

The CDR3 measures 14 amino acids from cysteine to phenylalanine. Kept here is only the CDR3 DNA, which spans 42 bases and is read in frame from base 1. V drops 7 bases and J drops 4 bases, leaving 16 bases in between. As encoded in the germline V gene, CDR1 is ENHRY while CDR2 is SYGVKD. As for this clone: It lacks a known antigen. One base away there is no much larger clone; base qualities are not given.

Using the deep immunoSEQ assay, TCR CDR3 regions were amplified from genomic DNA by multiplex PCR. Extracted genomic DNA from each cell subset was spread evenly across all wells of several immunoSEQ 96-well plates, with each plate serving as a replicate. For sorted subsets, each replicate PCR was loaded with roughly 200 ng genomic DNA, equivalent to 30,000 or so T cell genomes. The purified libraries were quantified using a Qubit 3.0 fluorometer, sized with a Bioanalyzer 2100, and then quantified again using the KAPA Library Quantification kit. Each immunoSEQ 96-well plate was sequenced on its own single-read 150-cycle Illumina NextSeq 550 flow cell. Processing in the source paper ran as follows. Because only junctional sequences without quality scores were contained in the immunoSEQ output, filtering matching that applied to full-length reads could not be performed. Sequences were annotated with PyIR, a Python wrapper for IgBLAST v1.9, using IMGT germline references to assign V/J genes and CDR3. Reads were filtered out if the reads had weak V/J assignments (E-value above 1e-6), no CDR3, stop codons, out-of-frame junctions, or ambiguous translated residues. V3J clonotypes were defined as sequences sharing the same inferred V gene, J gene, and CDR3 amino acid sequence. The percentage overlap between two repertoires was calculated by dividing the number of shared unique clonotypes by the size of the smaller repertoire. Repertoire richness was assessed with RTK rarefaction, the Chao1 estimator, and Recon v2.1 estimates of unobserved clonotypes. For all TCRbeta clonotypes obtained by the gDNA method from a handful of donors, generation probabilities were computed with OLGA. TCRdb provides this immuneACCESS table in a form limited to in-frame rearrangements. Some clones are lacking; in checked studies, under half of them reflect an unresolved V gene, and why the rest are absent is not known. V, J and clone size were drawn from that table, and D and trimming were deduced from the DNA. The sample table shows approximately 2.3 million clones, and roughly 93% are seen once. Jointly, the top ten make up 0.39% of the sample.

The V gene is TRBV10-3 and the J gene is TRBJ1-1, and perhaps TRBD1 as D gene, on 6 matching bases. The specimen sequenced was naive CD4+ T cells from PBMCs. The intended sense of this specimen's cell subset or site label: CD45RA+ positively selected. This clonotype was obtained from a man aged 18 to 29 in good health. Some clones in this sample may be carry-over from other donors' samples. The nucleotides read TGTGCCATCACCCGAACAGGGATTAGCACTGAAGCTTTCTTT. This gives the protein CAITRTGISTEAFF.